This entry describes one TCR beta chain. These data are taken from a study of blood T cell repertoires in COVID-19. As for the study in general: Samples representing acute and convalescent COVID-19 were sourced from the United States, Italy and Spain. T cells, B-cell-depleted T cells, or PBMCs supplied cDNA or gDNA.

Original data processing: Using reference gene primer amplification, nucleated cell counts were estimated. Data came from immunoSEQ multiplex PCR; TCRdb stores just in-frame clones and leaves some out. The V and J calls and clone size were taken over from that table, and D and trimming were inferred from the DNA. Of more than 150,000 clones in the sample, more than 80% were seen once. Per the germline V gene, CDR1 is SGHRS and CDR2 is YFSETQ. The CDR3 sequence is 14 residues long. Between the trimmed V and J ends, which lost 0 bases and 4 bases, there was a span of 11 bases. The sample comprised peripheral blood. The V gene is TRBV5-1, the J gene TRBJ2-7, with a possible D match to TRBD1 (5 bases). The source of this sequence is a woman aged 80 or over with COVID-19, enrolled during active disease. The CDR3 DNA sequence: TGCGCCAGCAGCTTGGCCCTAGGGGATTACGAGCAGTACTTC. Protein sequence: CASSLALGDYEQYF. Filled out from reference TRBV5-1 and TRBJ2-7, the complete variable domain reads KAGVTQTPRYLIKTRGQQVTLSCSPISGHRSVSWYQQTPGQGLQFLFEYFSETQRNKGNFPGRFSGRQFSNSRSEMNVSTLELGDSALYLCASSLALGDYEQYFGPGTRLTVT.